This entry lists 5 T cell receptor beta chains sequenced from one sample in a study of blood T cell repertoires in COVID-19. Data came from immunoSEQ multiplex PCR; TCRdb stores just in-frame clones and leaves some out. This sample has 95,000 to 150,000 clones; under 90% occur once, and the top ten carry about 5%. Sequences were obtained from peripheral blood. The receptors were gathered from a woman in her seventies with acute or convalescent COVID-19.

This clone was seen only once. The genes are TRBV5-1 and TRBJ1-6; 9 bases are a match to TRBD1. Unmatched junction bases numbered 3, after V lost 4 bases and J lost 10 bases. The CDR3 length is 13 residues. Germline assignment: CDR1 SGHRS and CDR2 YFSETQ. The CDR3 coding sequence is TGCGCCAGCAGCGGGGGACAGGGCTCACCCCTCCACTTT. Protein: CASSGGQGSPLHF.

The DNA for the CDR3 is TGTGCCAGCAGTGAGGGGCATGGCAAAAACATTCAGTACTTC. It specifies CASSEGHGKNIQYF. V usage is TRBV6-1 and J usage is TRBJ2-4; TRBD1 is a possible D gene (5 bases). Germline-derived CDR1 and CDR2 are MNHNS and SASEGT. Trimming pared 3 bases from V and 3 bases from J, leaving 9 bases between. This CDR3 is 14 amino acids long.

The V gene is TRBV27, the J gene TRBJ1-3; D is perhaps TRBD1 (5 bases). There are 14 residues in the CDR3. V dropped 5 bases and J dropped 3 bases, with 11 bases sitting between them. From germline, CDR1 is MNHEY and CDR2 SMNVEV (reference sequence). The CDR3 here is CASSPGGGGNTIYF. CDR3 sequence (DNA): TGTGCCAGCAGTCCCGGCGGGGGTGGAAACACCATATATTTT.

The J gene is TRBJ2-7, the V gene TRBV3-1 (or the pseudogene TRBV3-2), with a tentative D call TRBD1 (5 bases). The V and J ends lost 0 bases and 3 bases respectively, with 15 bases between them. CDR1 is LGHDT, CDR2 YNNKEL, per germline (reference sequence). The CDR3 extends over 16 amino acids. The DNA of the CDR3 is TGTGCCAGCAGCCAAGATTGGGGCACCAACGTCTACGAGCAGTACTTC. Protein: CASSQDWGTNVYEQYF.

This chain joins TRBV7-2 and TRBJ2-5; a possible D gene is TRBD2 (6 bases). CDR1 is SGHTA and CDR2 is FQGNSA in the germline V gene. V lost 3 bases and J lost 1, with 12 bases in between. The CDR3 runs to 15 residues. The CDR3 DNA reads as TGTGCCAGCAGCTTGGGGGGTCGGGCCCAAGAGACCCAGTACTTC. Translation: CASSLGGRAQETQYF.